Described below is a single TCR beta chain sequence and its context. Its antigen is undetermined. Germline V CDR1 and CDR2: LNHNV, YYDKDF (reference sequence). Trimming took off 5 bases at V and 4 bases at J, with 15 bases between the two ends. The CDR3 runs to 14 residues. The sample is drawn from a study of T cell clones after liver transplantation. As for the study in general: In this trial, immunosuppression withdrawal was attempted within 2 years of liver transplant. A pre-transplant mixed lymphocyte reaction with TCRbeta sequencing defined graft-donor-reactive clones followed in post-transplant blood. Broader study findings: Graft donor-reactive T cells may have migrated into the graft rather than being deleted.

The data were produced by immunoSEQ multiplex PCR, yet TCRdb's version contains in-frame clones alone and is incomplete. This sample has some 80,000 clones; roughly 80% occur once, and the top ten carry 2.1%. The clonotype comes from a human patient who received a liver transplant. Some T cells may originate from the graft donor. The J gene is TRBJ2-7, the V gene TRBV15; D not resolved. The source material was CD4+ T cells from blood, sampled less than 50 months after liver transplant. This CDR3 is CATSSAGLAYEQYF. CDR3 DNA: TGTGCCACCAGCTCCGCTGGGTTAGCATACGAGCAGTACTTC.